This T cell receptor (beta chain) was found in a study of glioma-infiltrating T cells. Turning to this clonotype: Its specificity is unknown.

Using RNA template, CDR3s of TCR alpha and beta were amplified with iRepertoire arm-PCR. Tissue mRNA or PBMC total RNA, roughly 85-450 ng, went into one-step reverse transcription and amplification. TCRdb re-called the multiplex PCR reads with MiXCR, one entry per CDR3 protein. The data hold roughly 200,000 distinct CDR3 sequences, with roughly 45% observed a single time. Broader study findings: Gliomas, especially low-grade, showed above-expected tissue-blood divergence; non-neoplastic patients showed below. Tissue and blood shared very few CDR3 sequences.

V gave up 6 bases and J gave up 5 bases; unmatched junction bases: 7. The CDR3 length is 16 residues. The chain couples TRBV12-3 or TRBV12-4 to TRBJ2-3; TRBD2 aligns across 14 bases. Specimen: glioma tissue, nonneoplastic brain tissue, or PBMCs (not recorded which). The TCR sequence derives from a human donor with low-grade glioma or glioblastoma, undergoing nonglioma brain surgery, or in good health (not recorded which). CDR3 sequence (DNA): TGTGCCAGCAGCATGGGACTAGCGGGAGTAGTAGATACGCAGTATTTT. Its protein product is CASSMGLAGVVDTQYF.